A selection of T cell receptor beta chains follows, all from one sample in a study of blood T cells in healthy people across ages. From the 5' RACE reads, TCRdb called clonotypes with MiXCR, one entry per CDR3 protein. The sample includes roughly 1,300,000 distinct CDR3 sequences, roughly 60% of them seen just once. Specimen: blood. All receptors derive from a man aged 18 to 30 in good health. The CDR3 runs from the conserved cysteine through the conserved F or W. Clone size is shown for a subset of rows, as once, few, many or a class of expanded clone.

j_call clone_size v_call cdr3_aa
TRBJ2-7 NA TRBV21-1 CASSKAFSGTYEQYF
TRBJ2-1 NA TRBV24-1 CATSDGTSPNEQFF
TRBJ2-5 NA TRBV7-2 CASSRRGGGDNEQYF
TRBJ2-7 NA TRBV4-3 CASSQAFTSFSYEQYF
TRBJ2-7 NA TRBV12-3/TRBV12-4 CASSLGRSRGYEQYF
TRBJ2-3 NA TRBV10-3 CAISDWDRGVTDTQYF
TRBJ2-5 NA TRBV4-3 CASSQRFEAGGPRETQYF
TRBJ1-1 NA TRBV28 CASSTVGDGVNTEAFF
TRBJ1-1 NA TRBV4-1 CASKSRTELNTEAFF
TRBJ2-5 NA TRBV5-6 CASSLTEATQYF
TRBJ1-1 NA TRBV20-1 CSARDGGRGNTEAFF
TRBJ1-2 NA TRBV10-3 CAISDPLGGGPRNYGYTF
TRBJ2-3 NA TRBV20-1 CSATTLSADTQYF
TRBJ2-2 NA TRBV7-9 CASRAIGELFF
TRBJ2-7 NA TRBV7-2 CASSAPSGPYEQYF
TRBJ2-7 NA TRBV20-1 CSATIGGPLEPYEQYF
NA NA TRBV10-3 CAISEMGTAGYEQYF
TRBJ2-7 NA TRBV6-2/TRBV6-3 CASTHGWSPCEQYF
TRBJ1-2 few TRBV20-1 CSAREPGQAYGYTF
TRBJ2-3 few TRBV2 CASSFHNDTQYF
TRBJ2-2 once TRBV27 CASVGLENTGELFF
TRBJ2-3 NA TRBV10-3 CAISEGGGSDTQYF
TRBJ2-7 NA TRBV7-9 CASTSTRAEAYEQYF
TRBJ2-7 NA TRBV12-3/TRBV12-4 CASSGGLAGGWEQYF
TRBJ2-5 many TRBV28 CASSLRNQVRYF
TRBJ2-6 NA TRBV12-3/TRBV12-4 CASSYRGQGANVLTF
TRBJ2-1 few TRBV4-2 CASSQEKWAGVVNEQFF
TRBJ2-7 NA TRBV20-1 CSARDYGEGGTYEQYF